Presented here are 23 T cell receptor beta chains from one specimen sequenced in a study of shared clonotypes between healthy human individuals. Sequencing was performed with immunoSEQ multiplex PCR; in TCRdb, only in-frame clones are kept and a portion is missing. The table records roughly 660,000 clones, 90% of them present only once. Sequenced input: memory CD8+ T cells from PBMCs. Documented subset: CD45RO+ cells pooled with CCR7-negative TemRA cells. The receptor set was obtained from a young man in good health. Some clones in this sample may be carry-over from other donors' samples.

The V gene is TRBV5-1, the J gene TRBJ2-5; maybe TRBD1 (6 bases). With the DNA end fitting TRBJ2-7 better, the J assignment may be wrong. The CDR3 contains 15 residues. CDR1 SGHRS and CDR2 YFSETQ come from the germline V gene. This CDR3 is CASSLTLNRVYEQYF. Here the CDR3 DNA reads TGCGCCAGCAGCTTGACATTGAACAGGGTCTACGAGCAGTACTTC.

The chain joins TRBV4-3 to TRBJ2-1; 7 bases agree with TRBD1. V trimming: 1 base; J trimming: 5 bases; junction bases outside the gene matches: 8. Germline CDR1 is LGHNA and CDR2 is YSLEER. The CDR3 extends over 16 amino acids. CDR3 DNA: TGCGCCAGCAGCCAAGTCCAAAGGGGACAGCACAATGAGCAGTTCTTC. This sequence encodes CASSQVQRGQHNEQFF.

The gene calls are TRBV19 and TRBJ2-7, with TRBD2 matching over 10 bases. CDR1 LNHDA and CDR2 SQIVND come from the germline V gene (reference sequence). The CDR3 runs 15 residues. V was clipped by 3 bases and J by 4 bases; unmatched bases: 6. The CDR3 protein is CASSIWASGSYEQYF. CDR3 in DNA: TGTGCCAGTAGTATCTGGGCTAGCGGGAGTTACGAGCAGTACTTC.

The chain combines TRBV4-3 with TRBJ2-7, with D perhaps assigned TRBD1 or TRBD2 (5 bases each). Germline V lookup: CDR1 LGHNA, CDR2 YSLEER. The CDR3 loop spans 14 amino acids. V lost 4 bases to trimming and J lost 7 bases, with 17 bases between them. The CDR3 reads CASSLTSRDAEQYF. In nucleotides, the CDR3 is TGCGCCAGCAGCCTAACGTCCCGGGACGCTGAGCAGTACTTC.

In regard to this clone: The sample has other DNA sequences that encode this CDR3 too. The V gene is TRBV9, the J gene TRBJ2-3; possible D gene TRBD2, 5 bases. The length of the CDR3 is 14 residues. CDR1 is SGDLS and CDR2 is YYNGEE in the germline V gene. Trimming took 0 bases from V and 4 from J, leaving 9 bases between them. The CDR3 DNA is TGTGCCAGCAGCGTAGGCGGGTTGGCAGATACGCAGTATTTT. Its translation: CASSVGGLADTQYF.

The J gene is TRBJ2-3, the V gene TRBV11-2, with 8 bases that match TRBD2. The ends lost 4 bases at V and 2 bases at J; junction bases unmatched: 5. The germline V gene has CDR1 SGHAT and CDR2 FQNNGV. The CDR3 is 15 residues long. The CDR3 here is CASSSLAANTDTQYF. CDR3 sequence (DNA): TGTGCCAGCAGCTCACTAGCGGCCAACACAGATACGCAGTATTTT. Using reference TRBV11-2 and TRBJ2-3 for the parts outside the CDR3, the full variable domain is EAGVAQSPRYKIIEKRQSVAFWCNPISGHATLYWYQQILGQGPKLLIQFQNNGVVDDSQLPKDRFSAERLKGVDSTLKIQPAKLEDSAVYLCASSSLAANTDTQYFGPGTRLTVL.

The DNA of the CDR3 is TGTGCCAGCAGCCCCCATGGACTAGCGGGAGGCCTCCTGGAGCAGTACTTC. Residues: CASSPHGLAGGLLEQYF. The J gene is TRBJ2-7, the V gene TRBV13; 14 nucleotides line up with TRBD2. The CDR3 runs 17 residues. The germline V gene has CDR1 PRHDT and CDR2 FYEKMQ (reference sequence). V lost 5 bases to trimming and J lost 7 bases; unmatched junction nucleotides: 13. Full variable domain (remainder filled in from reference TRBV13 and TRBJ2-7): AAGVIQSPRHLIKEKRETATLKCYPIPRHDTVYWYQQGPGQDPQFLISFYEKMQSDKGSIPDRFSAQQFSDYHSELNMSSLELGDSALYFCASSPHGLAGGLLEQYFGPGTRLTVT.

The chain uses TRBV7-3 and TRBJ2-7; TRBD1 agrees at 8 bases. The junction had 4 bases not matched to a gene; V was cut back by 4 bases and J by 5 bases. CDR1 SGHTA and CDR2 FQGTGA come from the germline V gene. CDR3 size: 13 residues. Here the CDR3 reads CASSSDRGHEQYF. In DNA, the CDR3 is TGTGCCAGCAGCTCTGACAGGGGCCACGAGCAGTACTTC.

The genes are TRBV6-4 and TRBJ1-2, with unresolved D. V lost 0 bases, J lost 0 bases, and 8 bases lay in between. Germline V gene data show CDR1 as MRHNA and CDR2 as SNTAGT. The CDR3 is 15 residues long. Here the CDR3 DNA reads TGTGCCAGCAGTGACTCGAGCGAAGCTAACTATGGCTACACCTTC. Amino acids: CASSDSSEANYGYTF.

This sequence joins TRBV6-5 and TRBJ2-7, with D tentatively TRBD2 (6 bases). The V gene lost 6 bases and the J gene lost 4 bases, with 16 bases spanning the gap. CDR1 MNHEY and CDR2 SVGAGI come from the germline V gene. The CDR3 extends over 14 amino acids. The CDR3 bases are TGTGCCAGCAGCCCCGGACTGGGGGGATACGAGCAGTACTTC. Amino acid sequence: CASSPGLGGYEQYF.

The chain combines TRBV9 with TRBJ2-3, with a possible D match to TRBD2 (5 bases). Germline CDR1 and CDR2: SGDLS and YYNGEE. This CDR3 has 15 residues. Trimming shortened V by 1 base and J by 1 base, and 10 bases separated the two germline ends. CDR3 amino acids: CASSVREWGTDTQYF. In DNA, the CDR3 is TGTGCCAGCAGCGTAAGGGAGTGGGGCACAGATACGCAGTATTTT.

V is TRBV29-1 and J is TRBJ2-2; 10 bases match TRBD2. V trimming: 0 bases; J trimming: 2 bases; junction bases outside the gene matches: 3. Per germline, CDR1 SQVTM and CDR2 ANQGSEA. The CDR3 runs 16 residues. CDR3 loop: CSVEDRTSGNTGELFF. The DNA for the CDR3 is TGCAGCGTTGAAGACCGGACTAGCGGCAACACCGGGGAGCTGTTTTTT.

This clone appeared a single time. This chain connects TRBV20-1 to TRBJ2-7, with D perhaps TRBD1 (5 bases). The germline CDR1 and CDR2 sequences are DFQATT and SNEGSKA (reference sequence). This CDR3 contains 11 residues. The V end was cut by 5 bases, the J end by 9 bases, with 14 bases between. CDR3: CSAGAGIGQYF. CDR3 bases: TGCAGTGCTGGGGCAGGGATCGGGCAGTACTTC.

This clone was detected only once. The chain is built from TRBV27 and TRBJ2-1; 7 nucleotides line up with TRBD2. This CDR3 is built from 15 residues. Per germline, CDR1 MNHEY and CDR2 SMNVEV (reference sequence). Trimming removed 5 bases from V and 7 bases from J; junction bases left unmatched: 11. The CDR3 sequence is CASSRSRTSRNEQFF. CDR3 DNA: TGTGCCAGCAGTAGAAGCCGGACTAGTCGGAATGAGCAGTTCTTC.

V and J are TRBV25-1 and TRBJ2-1, with TRBD2 as a possible D gene (6 bases). The CDR3 spans 14 residues. Trimming left V 3 bases short and J 5 bases short, with 11 bases between. Germline V gives CDR1 MGHDK, CDR2 SYGVNS. The DNA of the CDR3 is TGTGCCAGCAGTGAGCGGAGGGATAACAATGAGCAGTTCTTC. Amino acid sequence: CASSERRDNNEQFF. Using reference TRBV25-1 and TRBJ2-1 for the parts outside the CDR3, the full variable domain is EADIYQTPRYLVIGTGKKITLECSQTMGHDKMYWYQQDPGMELHLIHYSYGVNSTEKGDLSSESTVSRIRTEHFPLTLESARPSHTSQYLCASSERRDNNEQFFGPGTRLTVL.

The V and J genes are TRBV27 and TRBJ1-4; D unclear. The germline V gene has CDR1 MNHEY and CDR2 SMNVEV (reference sequence). CDR3 length equals 16 residues. Trimming cost V 6 bases and J 10 bases, with 24 bases left between them. The DNA of the CDR3 is TGTGCCAGCAGCCCCAAAGTGTGGCAGTCTATCGGAAAACTGTTTTTT. This translates into CASSPKVWQSIGKLFF.

This sequence joins TRBV9 and TRBJ1-4, with TRBD1 identical over 7 bases. This CDR3 region has 16 residues. V shed 4 bases, J shed 6 bases, and the junction held 12 bases outside the gene matches. CDR1 and CDR2 from the germline V gene are SGDLS and YYNGEE. CDR3 region: CASSRQGAGWDEKLFF. Here the CDR3 DNA reads TGTGCCAGCAGCAGACAGGGAGCGGGGTGGGATGAAAAACTGTTTTTT.

This chain joins TRBV27 and TRBJ1-2; TRBD1 is a possible D gene (6 bases). CDR1 and CDR2 (germline): MNHEY, SMNVEV (reference sequence). The CDR3 length is 13 residues. Trimming pared 6 bases from V and 7 bases from J, leaving 15 bases between. CDR3 residues: CASRDSLKPGYTF. CDR3 DNA: TGTGCCAGCAGGGACAGTCTCAAGCCTGGCTACACCTTC.

The chain carries TRBV11-2 and TRBJ1-1, with D hard to call. V lost 1 base and J 5 bases, leaving 8 bases between the germline ends. Germline V CDR1 and CDR2: SGHAT, FQNNGV. The CDR3 loop spans 13 amino acids. The CDR3 nucleotides are TGTGCCAGCAGCTTAGGAGGGAAGACTGAAGCTTTCTTT. Protein product: CASSLGGKTEAFF.

This clone showed up many times. V and J are TRBV4-3 and TRBJ1-2; possibly TRBD1 for D (5 bases). V was shortened by 1 base and J by 6 bases, with 18 bases between the two germline ends. The CDR3 contains 16 residues. Germline-derived CDR1 and CDR2 are LGHNA and YSLEER. The DNA for the CDR3 is TGCGCCAGCAGCCAAGGTTTCAGCAGGGAAGGCGATGGCTACACCTTC. It codes for CASSQGFSREGDGYTF.

The chain joins TRBV27 to TRBJ1-1; D not resolved. The CDR3 is made up of 15 amino acids. Germline V gene data show CDR1 as MNHEY and CDR2 as SMNVEV (reference sequence). V was clipped by 3 bases and J by 3 bases, with 14 bases between them. CDR3 residues: CASSFHLSWDTEAFF. CDR3 in DNA: TGTGCCAGCAGTTTCCATCTATCATGGGACACTGAAGCTTTCTTT.

V is TRBV2 and J is TRBJ1-1; D may be TRBD1 (5 bases). Germline values: CDR1 SNHLY, CDR2 FYNNEI. V was trimmed by 6 bases and J by 0 bases, leaving 17 bases between them. CDR3 length: 16 amino acids. The chain's CDR3 is CASRGRRTYMNTEAFF. CDR3 coding DNA: TGTGCCAGCAGGGGCAGAAGGACATACATGAACACTGAAGCTTTCTTT.

This CDR3 reads CASSVGGTIKTNEQFF. The CDR3 DNA reads as TGTGCCAGCAGCGTGGGAGGGACTATCAAGACGAATGAGCAGTTCTTC. The chain uses TRBV9 and TRBJ2-1; 7 bases align to TRBD2. Germline CDR1 is SGDLS and CDR2 is YYNGEE. V was pared by 2 bases and J by 7 bases, with 12 bases of the junction left unmatched. CDR3 length equals 16 residues.